The rows below give T cell receptor beta chains drawn from one sample of a study of T cell repertoires in cytomegalovirus infection. MiXCR, applied by TCRdb to the reads, yields one record per CDR3 protein. The sample shows 350,000 to 550,000 distinct CDR3 sequences, about a third of them seen only once. The specimen was PBMCs. The receptor source for this set is a human donor in good health (CMV status not recorded). Some clones in this sample may be carry-over from other donors' samples. The CDR3 runs from the conserved cysteine through the conserved F or W. The order of the fields is J gene, D gene, clone size, V gene, CDR3 DNA, CDR3 protein. D genes are given only for firm matches. Some rows have no size entry. The others give once, few or many, or a class for an expanded clone.

TRBJ1-2 TRBD1 . TRBV7-9 TGTGCCAGCAGCGCAGCCGGGACAGGACATGGCTACACCTTC CASSAAGTGHGYTF
TRBJ2-1 . few TRBV7-9 TGTGCCAGCAAGTCCGGGACCGTAGACAATGAGCAGTTCTTC CASKSGTVDNEQFF
TRBJ2-5 TRBD2 . TRBV20-1 TGCAGTGCTAGCAGAACTAGCGGGGGGAGACAAGAGACCCAGTACTTC CSASRTSGGRQETQYF
TRBJ2-1 TRBD2 few TRBV28 TGTGCCAGCAGGACTAGCGGGCCCTCCTACAATGAGCAGTTCTTC CASRTSGPSYNEQFF
TRBJ2-5 . . TRBV5-6 TGTGCCAGCAGCTTCGCGATACTTAAGACCCAGTACTTC CASSFAILKTQYF
TRBJ2-7 TRBD2 . TRBV12-3/TRBV12-4 TGTGCCAGCAGACCTACTAGCGGGTCCTACGAGCAGTACTTC CASRPTSGSYEQYF
TRBJ1-5 . . TRBV7-2 TGTGCCAGCCTCTCAGGAAATAGTAATCAGCCCACGCATTTT CASLSGNSNQPTHF
TRBJ2-6 . . TRBV2 TGTGCCAGCAGGAGGGCAGTCTCTGGGGCCAACGTCCTGACTTTC CASRRAVSGANVLTF
TRBJ2-7 TRBD1 . TRBV5-1 TGCGCCAGCAGCGTCATGACAGGGCCCTACGAGCAGTACTTC CASSVMTGPYEQYF
TRBJ2-5 TRBD1 . TRBV7-6 TGTGCCAGCAGCTCAATAGGGACAGGGGCGACGAAAGAGACCCAGTACTTC CASSSIGTGATKETQYF
TRBJ2-3 . many TRBV7-2 TGTGCCAGCAGCTTATCGGGCCTGAGCACAGATACGCAGTATTTT CASSLSGLSTDTQYF
TRBJ2-3 . . TRBV14 TGTGCCAGCAGCCAAGACATTATGGTCGATACGCAGTATTTT CASSQDIMVDTQYF
TRBJ2-1 TRBD1 . TRBV7-2 TGTGCCAGCAGCTTCTCCGGGACAGTCTCCTACAATGAGCAGTTCTTC CASSFSGTVSYNEQFF
TRBJ2-7 . many TRBV7-2 TGTGCCAGCAGCTTAATCTCGGGGGGCCCCCCGGAGCAGTACTTC CASSLISGGPPEQYF
TRBJ2-5 TRBD1 . TRBV23-1 TGCGCCAGCAGTCAACCGGACAGGGGGCTAGTAGAGACCCAGTACTTC CASSQPDRGLVETQYF
TRBJ2-2 . once TRBV27 TGTGCCAGCAGCCCAACAGTTCTGAACACCGGGGAGCTGTTTTTT CASSPTVLNTGELFF
TRBJ2-3 . few TRBV11-2 TGTGCCAGCAGCTTAGGGTACCGGGGGCTCCCATCTTGGATTAGCACAGATACGCAGTATTTT CASSLGYRGLPSWISTDTQYF
TRBJ2-3 . few TRBV5-1 TGCGCCAGCAGCCCCCTCCCGGATGGGCGGCCCACAGATACGCAGTATTTT CASSPLPDGRPTDTQYF
TRBJ2-3 . . TRBV6-2/TRBV6-3 TGTGCCAGCAGTTACGTGACTAGGGCAGATACGCAGTATTTT CASSYVTRADTQYF
TRBJ1-2 TRBD1 . TRBV7-9 TGTGCCAGCAGCTCAAGGGACAGGGTGACTGGCTACACCTTC CASSSRDRVTGYTF
TRBJ1-1 . few TRBV4-1 TGCGCCAGCAGCCAAGCGGCCACGACAGTGAACACTGAAGCTTTCTTT CASSQAATTVNTEAFF
TRBJ2-1 . . TRBV7-9 TGTGCCAGCAGCGCCCAGGGGGGGCTGAGAAATGAGCAGTTCTTC CASSAQGGLRNEQFF
TRBJ2-3 TRBD1 few TRBV19 TGTGCCAGTAGTTGGAGGACAGGGGGCGAAGATACGCAGTATTTT CASSWRTGGEDTQYF
TRBJ2-7 . . TRBV20-1 TGCAGTGCTAGGGTGCTGTACGAGCAGTACTTC CSARVLYEQYF
TRBJ2-6 TRBD1 once TRBV7-9 TGTGCCAGCAATCCGGGACAGGGAGTCTCTGGGGCCAACGTCCTGACTTTC CASNPGQGVSGANVLTF
TRBJ2-7 TRBD1 many TRBV6-5 TGTGCCAGCAGTTACTTAGGGACAGGGTCCTACGAGCAGTACTTC CASSYLGTGSYEQYF
TRBJ2-2 . many TRBV7-2 TGTGCCAGCAGCTTAAGAGGAGGTTTCAGGGAGGACACCGGGGAGCTGTTTTTT CASSLRGGFREDTGELFF
TRBJ2-7 . . TRBV6-2/TRBV6-3 TGTGCCAGCAGTCCCGGGGCCAAGCAGTACTTC CASSPGAKQYF
TRBJ1-1 . . TRBV3-1 TGTGCCAGCAGCCAAGATCGACGAGGCCGGCATACTGAAGCTTTCTTT CASSQDRRGRHTEAFF
TRBJ1-3 . many TRBV7-6 TGTGCCAGCAGCCCCAGACTCCGCGCAGGGACTCTTGCAAACACCATATATTTT CASSPRLRAGTLANTIYF
TRBJ2-7 TRBD1 . TRBV28 TGTGCCAGCAGCCTTCGGGACAGTGAAATCTACGAGCAGTACTTC CASSLRDSEIYEQYF
TRBJ2-1 . . TRBV28 TGTGCCAGCCGAAGATACAGGAAAGAGGGGAGATACAATGAGCAGTTCTTC CASRRYRKEGRYNEQFF
TRBJ1-1 . many TRBV7-8 TGTGCCAGCAGCTTAGGCTTTCTTGAAGAAGCTTTCTTT CASSLGFLEEAFF
TRBJ2-1 TRBD2 . TRBV7-6 TGTGCCAGCAGCCCTTGGACTAGCGGGGGGGATGATCAGTTCTTC CASSPWTSGGDDQFF
TRBJ2-5 . few TRBV28 TGTGCCAGCAGTTTCCCGCAGGGACGAGAGACCCAGTACTTC CASSFPQGRETQYF
TRBJ1-4 . few TRBV27 TGTGCCAGCAGTCGGCAGGGGTTCCAGGCAGCAACTAATGAAAAACTGTTTTTT CASSRQGFQAATNEKLFF
TRBJ2-4 TRBD1 . TRBV18 TGTGCCAGCTCCGGGGAGATATCGACAGGGACCAACATTCAGTACTTC CASSGEISTGTNIQYF
TRBJ2-7 TRBD1 many TRBV28 TGTGCCAGCAGGGACAGGGGGCGTTCCTACGAGCAGTACTTC CASRDRGRSYEQYF
TRBJ1-5 . . TRBV12-3/TRBV12-4 TGTGCCAGCACCACGGGGGGGACCCAGCATTTT CASTTGGTQHF
TRBJ2-2 . . TRBV6-2/TRBV6-3 TGTGCCAGCAGTTACTCGGGAGGTGCCGTGGAGCTGTTTTTT CASSYSGGAVELFF
TRBJ2-2 . . TRBV5-6 TGTGCCAGCAGCTTGTACGGGGGGCCGAACACCGGGGAGCTGTTTTTT CASSLYGGPNTGELFF